The rows below give T cell receptor beta chains drawn from one sample of a study of identical twins. Each CDR3 protein gets one entry after TCRdb re-called the 5' RACE reads with MiXCR. The table has 1.5 million to 2 million distinct CDR3 sequences, under 35% seen once. The sequencing input was cord blood. The receptors derive from a newborn girl in good health. CDR3s include the opening cysteine and the closing phenylalanine or tryptophan. The order of the fields is V gene, J gene, clone size, CDR3 protein. Expanded clones are given a class, and other clones once, few, many or no size at all.

TRBV5-1	TRBJ2-3	NA	CASSFQLLRTDTQYF
TRBV25-1	TRBJ1-1	few	CASLLAGGTEAFF
TRBV28	TRBJ2-4	NA	CASSLRPQGAKNIQYF
TRBV7-2	TRBJ2-5	few	CASSSQTSGQETQYF
TRBV6-6	NA	NA	CASSKHGQGLQETQYF
TRBV5-1	TRBJ2-1	few	CASSFQGTRNEQFF
TRBV19	TRBJ2-1	NA	CASSIVLAGDNEQFF
TRBV20-1	TRBJ2-4	few	CSARDVSHLAKNIQYF
TRBV29-1	NA	few	CSAGGPLAGGNGPYNEQYF
TRBV20-1	TRBJ1-2	once	CSAGDSGPGYTF
TRBV20-1	TRBJ2-3	NA	CSARGLYTDTQYF
TRBV27	TRBJ2-7	many	CASSTVYEQYF
TRBV20-1	TRBJ2-3	few	CSASQREGRDTQYF
TRBV4-2	TRBJ2-3	NA	CASSQNSGGAPISTDTQYF
TRBV6-1	TRBJ1-6	NA	CASARDRGNSPLHF
TRBV12-3/TRBV12-4	TRBJ2-7	NA	CASSLSRESHEQYF
TRBV29-1	TRBJ2-7	few	CSGTIRLEQYF
TRBV6-5	TRBJ1-2	few	CASRKGVFRGYTF
TRBV2	TRBJ1-5	few	CASSERDGGQPQHF
TRBV12-3/TRBV12-4	NA	NA	CASRTGRNSYEQYF
TRBV25-1	TRBJ2-3	NA	CASVGSVASTDTQYF
TRBV15	TRBJ2-5	NA	CATSRVGGQETQYF
TRBV7-6	NA	NA	CASSTQGYGHEQYF
TRBV13	TRBJ2-3	NA	CASSLLSGGGWAPSSTDTQYF
TRBV11-2	TRBJ1-1	NA	CASSLRSRQGVTEAFF
TRBV6-2/TRBV6-3	TRBJ2-5	few	CASSFPIREQGAQYF
TRBV5-1	TRBJ2-1	NA	CASSSQGTSGTHHEQFF
TRBV6-1	TRBJ2-1	NA	CASTRETQGTNNEQFF
TRBV9	TRBJ2-5	NA	CASSAPKLGSQETQYF
TRBV20-1	TRBJ2-7	few	CSASNPRGVDEQYF
TRBV12-3/TRBV12-4	TRBJ2-2	NA	CASSLGPAVNTGELFF
TRBV14	TRBJ2-7	NA	CASSSRDRPFYEQYF
TRBV2	TRBJ2-7	NA	CASSERGFRSYEQYF
TRBV20-1	TRBJ2-3	NA	CSARDLGTTDTRYF
TRBV3-1	TRBJ2-1	NA	CASSQAAGGLNEQFF
TRBV11-2	TRBJ2-4	many	CASSQFHRGENIQYF
TRBV27	TRBJ1-6	many	CASTGFGANSPLHF
TRBV6-1	TRBJ2-1	few	CANAAGTGDYNEQFF
TRBV7-2	TRBJ2-7	NA	CASTHWGSGGYEQYF
TRBV9	TRBJ2-7	NA	CASSVDWGGVDEQYF
TRBV7-2	TRBJ1-4	NA	CASSPQAGGGEKLFF
TRBV27	TRBJ2-3	NA	CASSLSPRREGSTDTQYF
TRBV20-1	TRBJ2-1	few	CSAAFGGGDNEQFF
TRBV4-2	TRBJ2-2	once	CASTRSGRNTGELFF
TRBV28	TRBJ1-1	NA	CASSFPWGPPGTEAFF
TRBV20-1	TRBJ2-7	NA	CSASGAAKEEQYF
TRBV6-5	NA	NA	CASNRRGRWETQYF
TRBV27	TRBJ2-5	NA	CASSTGGALKTQYF
TRBV14	TRBJ2-5	NA	CASSQISGGAFRNEQYF
TRBV9	TRBJ2-5	few	CASSDRVKETQYF
TRBV18	TRBJ1-2	few	CASSRDREEYGYTF
TRBV7-9	TRBJ2-1	many	CASIQTGTSNNEQFF
TRBV5-1	TRBJ2-1	NA	CASRATSGGEAYNEQFF
TRBV19	TRBJ2-1	NA	CASGIEQFF
TRBV4-1	TRBJ1-5	NA	CASSPTPTVGDQPQHF
TRBV20-1	TRBJ2-3	few	CSVAVPDTQYF
TRBV29-1	TRBJ1-1	few	CSVDRQNTEAFF
TRBV6-1	TRBJ1-6	few	CASSERGASSYNSPLHF